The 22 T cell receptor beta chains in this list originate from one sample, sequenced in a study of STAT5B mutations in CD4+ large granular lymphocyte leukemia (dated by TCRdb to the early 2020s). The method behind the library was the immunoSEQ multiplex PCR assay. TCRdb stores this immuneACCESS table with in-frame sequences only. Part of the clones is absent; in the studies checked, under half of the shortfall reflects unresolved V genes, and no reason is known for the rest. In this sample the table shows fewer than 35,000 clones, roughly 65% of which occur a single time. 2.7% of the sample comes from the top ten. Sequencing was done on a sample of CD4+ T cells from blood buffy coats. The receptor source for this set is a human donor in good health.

The CDR3 loop reads CASSFLGGVVSNQPQHF. Written as DNA, the CDR3 is TGTGCCAGCAGCTTCCTCGGCGGGGTGGTAAGCAATCAGCCCCAGCATTTT. The chain is built from TRBV7-8 and TRBJ1-5, with D uncertain. Per the germline V gene, CDR1 is SGHVS and CDR2 is FQNEAQ. The CDR3 covers 17 residues. Deletions cut 3 bases from V and 1 base from J, with 16 bases between. Full variable domain (rest looked up from reference TRBV7-8 and TRBJ1-5): GAGVSQSPRYKVAKRGQDVALRCDPISGHVSLFWYQQALGQGPEFLTYFQNEAQLDKSGLPSDRFFAERPEGSVSTLKIQRTQQEDSAVYLCASSFLGGVVSNQPQHFGDGTRLSIL.

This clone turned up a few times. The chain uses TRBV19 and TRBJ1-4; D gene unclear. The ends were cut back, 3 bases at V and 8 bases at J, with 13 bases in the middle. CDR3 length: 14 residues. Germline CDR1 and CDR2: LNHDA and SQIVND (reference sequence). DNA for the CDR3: TGTGCCAGTAGTATCGGCGGTTTCCGGGAAAAACTGTTTTTT. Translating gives CASSIGGFREKLFF.

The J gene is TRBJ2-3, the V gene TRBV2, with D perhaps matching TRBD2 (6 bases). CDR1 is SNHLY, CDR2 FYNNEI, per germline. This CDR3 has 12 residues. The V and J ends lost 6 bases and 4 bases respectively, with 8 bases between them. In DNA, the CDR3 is TGTGCCAGCAGGCGGGGAGCAGATACGCAGTATTTT. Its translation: CASRRGADTQYF.

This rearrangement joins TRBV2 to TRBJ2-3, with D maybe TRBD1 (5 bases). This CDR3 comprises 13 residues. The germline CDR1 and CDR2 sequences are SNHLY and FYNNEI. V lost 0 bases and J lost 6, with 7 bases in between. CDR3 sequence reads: CASSEAGRDTQYF. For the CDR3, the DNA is TGTGCCAGCAGTGAAGCGGGGCGGGATACGCAGTATTTT.

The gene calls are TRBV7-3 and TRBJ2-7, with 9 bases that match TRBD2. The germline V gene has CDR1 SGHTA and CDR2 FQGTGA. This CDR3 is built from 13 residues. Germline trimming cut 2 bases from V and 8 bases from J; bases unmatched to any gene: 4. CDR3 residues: CASSLSAGGQQYF. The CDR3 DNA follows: TGTGCCAGCAGCTTATCAGCGGGGGGCCAGCAGTACTTC. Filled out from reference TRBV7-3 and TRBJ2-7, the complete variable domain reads GAGVSQTPSNKVTEKGKYVELRCDPISGHTALYWYRQSLGQGPEFLIYFQGTGAADDSGLPNDRFFAVRPEGSVSTLKIQRTERGDSAVYLCASSLSAGGQQYFGPGTRLTVT.

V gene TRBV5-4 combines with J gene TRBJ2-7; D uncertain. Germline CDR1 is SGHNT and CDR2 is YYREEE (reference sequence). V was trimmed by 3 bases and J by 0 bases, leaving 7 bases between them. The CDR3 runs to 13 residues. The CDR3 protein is CASSSRSSYEQYF. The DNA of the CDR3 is TGTGCCAGCAGCTCCAGGAGCTCCTACGAGCAGTACTTC.

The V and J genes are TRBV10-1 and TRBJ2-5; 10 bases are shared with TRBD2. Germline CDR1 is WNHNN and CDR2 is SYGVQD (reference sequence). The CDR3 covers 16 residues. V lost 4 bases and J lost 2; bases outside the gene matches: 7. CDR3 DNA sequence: TGCGCCAGCAGTGCTCTGGCTAGCGGGGGACAAGAGACCCAGTACTTC. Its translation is CASSALASGGQETQYF.

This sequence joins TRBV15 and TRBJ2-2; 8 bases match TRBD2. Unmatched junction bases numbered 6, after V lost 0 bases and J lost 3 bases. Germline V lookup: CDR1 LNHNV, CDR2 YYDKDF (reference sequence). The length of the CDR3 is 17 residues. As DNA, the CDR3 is TGTGCCACCAGCAGAGATCTTGCGGGGGGTTACACCGGGGAGCTGTTTTTT. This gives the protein CATSRDLAGGYTGELFF.

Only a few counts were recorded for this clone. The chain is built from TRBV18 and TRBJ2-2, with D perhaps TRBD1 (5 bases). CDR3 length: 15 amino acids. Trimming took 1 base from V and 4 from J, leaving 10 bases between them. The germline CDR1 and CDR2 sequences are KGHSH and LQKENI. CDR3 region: CASSPRGATTGELFF. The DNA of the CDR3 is TGTGCCAGCTCACCACGGGGCGCGACCACCGGGGAGCTGTTTTTT.

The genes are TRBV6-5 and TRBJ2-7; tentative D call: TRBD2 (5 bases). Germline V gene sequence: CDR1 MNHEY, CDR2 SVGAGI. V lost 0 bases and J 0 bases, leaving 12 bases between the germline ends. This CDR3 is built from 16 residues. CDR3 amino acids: CASSYSRTGDSYEQYF. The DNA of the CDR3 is TGTGCCAGCAGTTACTCACGGACTGGGGACTCCTACGAGCAGTACTTC.

The CDR3 region is CASSLPGTAGYGYTF. CDR3 DNA: TGTGCCAGCAGCTTGCCAGGGACCGCGGGGTATGGCTACACCTTC. This chain links TRBV5-6 with TRBJ1-2, with a possible D match to TRBD1 (5 bases). The ends were cut back, 1 base at V and 5 bases at J, with 15 bases in the middle. CDR3 length: 15 amino acids. CDR1 is SGHDT, CDR2 YYEEEE, per germline. Combining the CDR3 with reference TRBV5-6 and TRBJ1-2 gives the whole variable domain DAGVTQSPTHLIKTRGQQVTLRCSPKSGHDTVSWYQQALGQGPQFIFQYYEEEERQRGNFPDRFSGHQFPNYSSELNVNALLLGDSALYLCASSLPGTAGYGYTFGSGTRLTVV.

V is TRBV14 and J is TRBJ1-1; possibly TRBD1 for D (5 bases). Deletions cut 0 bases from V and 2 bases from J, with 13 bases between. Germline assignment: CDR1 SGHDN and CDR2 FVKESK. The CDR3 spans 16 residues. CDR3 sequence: CASSQDWGRINTEAFF. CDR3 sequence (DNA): TGTGCCAGCAGCCAAGATTGGGGCAGAATAAACACTGAAGCTTTCTTT. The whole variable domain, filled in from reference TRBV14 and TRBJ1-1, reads EAGVTQFPSHSVIEKGQTVTLRCDPISGHDNLYWYRRVMGKEIKFLLHFVKESKQDESGMPNNRFLAERTGGTYSTLKVQPAELEDSGVYFCASSQDWGRINTEAFFGQGTRLTVV.

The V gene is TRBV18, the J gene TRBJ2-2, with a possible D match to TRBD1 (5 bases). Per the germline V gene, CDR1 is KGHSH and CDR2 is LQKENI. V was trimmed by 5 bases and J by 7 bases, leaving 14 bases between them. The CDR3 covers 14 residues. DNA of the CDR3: TGTGCCAGCTCAAAAGGGGCGCAGTACGGGGAGCTGTTTTTT. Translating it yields CASSKGAQYGELFF.

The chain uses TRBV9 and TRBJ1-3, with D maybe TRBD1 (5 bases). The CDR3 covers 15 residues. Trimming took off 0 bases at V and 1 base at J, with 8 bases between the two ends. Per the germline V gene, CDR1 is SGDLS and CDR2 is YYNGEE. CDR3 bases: TGTGCCAGCAGCGTAGGGGCAGGGTCTGGAAACACCATATATTTT. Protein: CASSVGAGSGNTIYF.

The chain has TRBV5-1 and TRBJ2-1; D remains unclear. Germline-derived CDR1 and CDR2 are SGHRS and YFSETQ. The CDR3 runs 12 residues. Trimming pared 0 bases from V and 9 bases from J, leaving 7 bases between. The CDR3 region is CASSLEEGEQFF. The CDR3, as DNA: TGCGCCAGCAGCTTGGAAGAAGGTGAGCAGTTCTTC.

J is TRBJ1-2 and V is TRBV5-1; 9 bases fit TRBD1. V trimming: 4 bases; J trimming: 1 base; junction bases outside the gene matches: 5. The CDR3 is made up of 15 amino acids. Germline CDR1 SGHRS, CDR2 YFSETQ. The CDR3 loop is CASSRGGQGNYGYTF. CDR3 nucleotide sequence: TGCGCCAGCAGCCGAGGGGGACAGGGTAACTATGGCTACACCTTC.

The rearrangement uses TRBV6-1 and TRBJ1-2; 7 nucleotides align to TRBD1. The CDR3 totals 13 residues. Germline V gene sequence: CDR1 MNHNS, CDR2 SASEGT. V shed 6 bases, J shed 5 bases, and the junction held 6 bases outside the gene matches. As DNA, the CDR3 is TGTGCCAGCAGGGGGGACAGCCAGTATGGCTACACCTTC. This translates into CASRGDSQYGYTF.

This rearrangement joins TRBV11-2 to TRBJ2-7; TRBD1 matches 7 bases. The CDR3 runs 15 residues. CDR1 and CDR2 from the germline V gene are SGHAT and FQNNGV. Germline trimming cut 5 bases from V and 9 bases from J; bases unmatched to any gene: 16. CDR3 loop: CASSPTGPPGSGQYF. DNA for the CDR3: TGTGCCAGCAGCCCGACAGGGCCCCCAGGAAGCGGGCAGTACTTC.

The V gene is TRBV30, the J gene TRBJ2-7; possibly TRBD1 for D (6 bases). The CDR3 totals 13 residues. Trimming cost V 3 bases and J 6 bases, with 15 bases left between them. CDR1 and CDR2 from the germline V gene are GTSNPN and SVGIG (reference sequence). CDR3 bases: TGTGCCTGGAGCGAACAGGGATCGGGCGAGCAGTACTTC. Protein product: CAWSEQGSGEQYF.

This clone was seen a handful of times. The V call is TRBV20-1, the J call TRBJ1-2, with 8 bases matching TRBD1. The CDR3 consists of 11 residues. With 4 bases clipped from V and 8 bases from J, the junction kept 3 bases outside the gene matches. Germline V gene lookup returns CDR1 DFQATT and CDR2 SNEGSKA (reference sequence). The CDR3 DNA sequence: TGCAGTGCTAAGACAGGGGAGGGCTACACCTTC. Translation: CSAKTGEGYTF.

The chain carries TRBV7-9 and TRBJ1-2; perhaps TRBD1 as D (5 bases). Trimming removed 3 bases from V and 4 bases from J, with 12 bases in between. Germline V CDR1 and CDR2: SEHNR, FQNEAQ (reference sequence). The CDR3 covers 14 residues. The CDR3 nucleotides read TGTGCCAGCAGCTTTTCCAGGGAAATCTATGGCTACACCTTC. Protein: CASSFSREIYGYTF.

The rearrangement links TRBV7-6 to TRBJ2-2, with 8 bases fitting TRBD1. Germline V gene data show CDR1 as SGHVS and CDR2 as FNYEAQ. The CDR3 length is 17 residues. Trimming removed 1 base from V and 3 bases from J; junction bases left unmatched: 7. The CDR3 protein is CASSLGQGYGDTGELFF. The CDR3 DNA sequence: TGTGCCAGCAGCTTAGGACAGGGGTATGGGGACACCGGGGAGCTGTTTTTT.